Shown below are 10 T cell receptor beta chains from a single sample sequenced in a study of shared clonotypes between healthy human individuals. The data were produced by immunoSEQ multiplex PCR, yet TCRdb's version contains in-frame clones alone and is incomplete. Here the sample spans approximately 1.9 million clones, 80% to 95% being singletons. CD45RO-negative, CCR7-positively selected cells formed the naive CD8 fraction, excluding terminally differentiated effector memory CD45RA+ cells. The sample consisted of naive CD8+ T cells from PBMCs. These receptors all come from a man aged 18 to 29 in good health. Some clones in this sample may be carry-over from other donors' samples.

On this clone itself: Other DNA sequences in this specimen translate into the identical CDR3. This chain joins TRBV19 and TRBJ1-5; 7 bases line up with TRBD1. V dropped 6 bases and J dropped 2; count of bases not matched to a gene: 7. CDR1 and CDR2 (germline): LNHDA, SQIVND (reference sequence). The CDR3 is made up of 15 amino acids. CDR3 in amino acids: CASRRDREGNQPQHF. CDR3 nucleotide sequence: TGTGCCAGTAGGAGAGACAGGGAAGGCAATCAGCCCCAGCATTTT.

The V and J genes are TRBV27 and TRBJ2-5; 9 nucleotides align to TRBD1. Judging by the DNA end, TRBJ2-7 fits better; the J call may be wrong. Per germline, CDR1 MNHEY and CDR2 SMNVEV (reference sequence). The CDR3 is 15 amino acids. The CDR3 nucleotides read TGTGCCAGCAGTTTATTTGGGACAGGGTCCCTCGAGCAGTACTTC. Its protein is CASSLFGTGSLEQYF.

V gene TRBV7-9 combines with J gene TRBJ2-5; 7 bases align to TRBD2. This CDR3 spans 16 amino acids. The junction had 9 bases not matched to a gene; V was cut back by 5 bases and J by 0 bases. Germline V gene sequence: CDR1 SEHNR, CDR2 FQNEAQ (reference sequence). CDR3 region: CASSPPGLGNQETQYF. The CDR3 DNA follows: TGTGCCAGCAGCCCCCCCGGACTAGGAAACCAAGAGACCCAGTACTTC.

The chain uses TRBV28 and TRBJ2-1; D is unclear. Germline values: CDR1 MDHEN, CDR2 SYDVKM. CDR3 size: 11 residues. Trimming left V 3 bases short and J 7 bases short, with 4 bases between. The CDR3 sequence is CASSFFNEQFF. CDR3 DNA sequence: TGTGCCAGCAGTTTTTTTAATGAGCAGTTCTTC.

The rearrangement links TRBV27 to TRBJ2-7; D uncertain. Trimming stripped 8 bases from V and 4 bases from J, with 24 bases between. Germline V gene sequence: CDR1 MNHEY, CDR2 SMNVEV (reference sequence). The CDR3 contains 16 residues. CDR3 amino acids: CASANSRFSPYYEQYF. In DNA form, the CDR3 reads TGTGCCAGCGCAAACAGCAGGTTCTCCCCTTATTACGAGCAGTACTTC.

This rearrangement joins TRBV28 to TRBJ2-1; TRBD2 agrees at 10 bases. V lost 6 bases to trimming and J lost 4 bases; unmatched junction nucleotides: 6. The CDR3 totals 15 residues. Germline V gives CDR1 MDHEN, CDR2 SYDVKM. DNA of the CDR3: TGTGCCAGCAGCACCAAGCGGGAGGGATACAATGAGCAGTTCTTC. Its protein is CASSTKREGYNEQFF.

V usage is TRBV4-3 and J usage is TRBJ2-5, with 10 bases identical to TRBD1. Unmatched junction bases numbered 6, after V lost 1 base and J lost 4 bases. CDR3 length: 16 amino acids. Germline CDR1 is LGHNA and CDR2 is YSLEER. CDR3 in amino acids: CASSQGTGGLLETQYF. Written as DNA, the CDR3 is TGCGCCAGCAGCCAAGGGACAGGGGGTCTTTTAGAGACCCAGTACTTC.

The chain joins TRBV4-3 to TRBJ2-1; D is unclear. Trimming removed 1 base from V and 4 bases from J, with 11 bases in between. There are 15 residues in the CDR3. Germline values: CDR1 LGHNA, CDR2 YSLEER. CDR3: CASSQGTASYNEQFF. CDR3 DNA: TGCGCCAGCAGCCAAGGGACGGCCAGTTACAATGAGCAGTTCTTC.

The genes are TRBV7-9 and TRBJ2-7, with D perhaps being TRBD1 or TRBD2 (5 bases each). This CDR3 has 17 residues. The germline CDR1 and CDR2 sequences are SEHNR and FQNEAQ (reference sequence). With 1 base removed from V and 5 bases from J, the gap between germline ends came to 21 bases. As DNA, the CDR3 is TGTGCCAGCAGCTTAGTACGGGGTCCCAACAGGTGGGACGAGCAGTACTTC. Its protein product is CASSLVRGPNRWDEQYF.

The chain carries TRBV9 and TRBJ2-7; 11 bases align to TRBD2. The CDR3 length is 14 residues. With V trimmed by 3 bases and J by 5 bases, 4 bases remained unmatched. Germline V gives CDR1 SGDLS, CDR2 YYNGEE. In nucleotides, the CDR3 is TGTGCCAGCAGCGCTTCGGGACTAGCGGACGAGCAGTACTTC. Translated: CASSASGLADEQYF.